This T cell receptor (beta chain) stems from a study of blood T cells in healthy people across ages. About this clonotype: Its specificity is unknown.

Study-wide results and caveats: With naive T cell percentage, TCR beta diversity showed a strong correlation.

With a J-beta primer mix and a sample-barcoded 5' primer, a second PCR ran roughly 7 to 11 cycles. MiXCR, run by TCRdb on the 5' RACE reads, gives a single entry per CDR3 protein. Of almost 1 million distinct CDR3 sequences detected, about 53% appear once; the ten largest clones hold around a fifth. In germline, CDR1 is LNHDA, CDR2 SQIVND (reference sequence). V lost 4 bases and J lost 0, with 13 bases in between. The CDR3 is made up of 15 amino acids. Sequenced sample: blood. The sequence derives from an older woman in good health. The chain is built from TRBV19 and TRBJ2-7; a weak D match, TRBD1 (6 bases). The CDR3 spells CASSNLGTSSYEQYF. The CDR3 nucleotides are TGTGCCAGTAGTAATCTCGGGACAAGCTCCTACGAGCAGTACTTC. Looking up the rest from reference TRBV19 and TRBJ2-7 gives the full variable domain: DGGITQSPKYLFRKEGQNVTLSCEQNLNHDAMYWYRQDPGQGLRLIYYSQIVNDFQKGDIAEGYSVSREKKESFPLTVTSAQKNPTAFYLCASSNLGTSSYEQYFGPGTRLTVT.